These 14 T cell receptor beta chains originate from one sample sequenced in a study of OX40 agonist ivuxolimab in advanced cancers. The data were produced by immunoSEQ multiplex PCR, yet TCRdb's version contains in-frame clones alone and is incomplete. Found here are about 18,000 clones, roughly 73% of them singletons; the top ten hold roughly 19%. This specimen consisted of CD4+ or CD8+ T cells sorted from blood, obtained in a trial of the OX40 agonist ivuxolimab. The receptors shown here come from an adult with an advanced solid tumor such as melanoma, head and neck, liver or kidney cancer.

V is TRBV20-1 and J is TRBJ2-7; D may be TRBD1 or TRBD2 (5 bases each). The CDR3 extends over 11 amino acids. V was clipped by 3 bases and J by 5 bases, with 8 bases between them. Germline lookup yields CDR1 DFQATT and CDR2 SNEGSKA (reference sequence). The CDR3 DNA follows: TGCAGTGCTAGTAGAGGGGACGAGCAGTACTTC. Translation: CSASRGDEQYF.

The rearrangement links TRBV7-9 to TRBJ2-7; 7 positions agree with TRBD1. V lost 5 bases, J lost 6 bases, and 4 bases stayed unmatched. This CDR3 spans 12 amino acids. Germline-derived CDR1 and CDR2 are SEHNR and FQNEAQ (reference sequence). Here the CDR3 DNA reads TGTGCCAGCAGCCGGGACAGCCCCGAGCAGTACTTC. It yields the protein CASSRDSPEQYF.

V gene TRBV30 combines with J gene TRBJ2-1; the D gene could be TRBD1 or TRBD2 (5 bases each). This CDR3 has 13 amino acids. Trimming took 0 bases from V and 9 from J, leaving 12 bases between them. The germline gives CDR1 GTSNPN, CDR2 SVGIG (reference sequence). The CDR3 loop reads CAWSVQDGGEQFF. CDR3 coding DNA: TGTGCCTGGAGTGTACAGGATGGGGGTGAGCAGTTCTTC.

This chain links TRBV4-3 with TRBJ2-7; D might be TRBD1 (6 bases). With 2 bases removed from V and 0 bases from J, the gap between germline ends came to 14 bases. CDR3 size: 16 residues. CDR1 is LGHNA and CDR2 is YSLEER in the germline V gene. CDR3 DNA sequence: TGCGCCAGCAGCCAAAACAGGGAACTAAGCTCCTACGAGCAGTACTTC. This codes for CASSQNRELSSYEQYF.

This rearrangement joins TRBV6-5 to TRBJ2-3, with 8 bases lining up with TRBD1. Germline-derived CDR1 and CDR2 are MNHEY and SVGAGI. The ends lost 3 bases at V and 1 base at J; junction bases unmatched: 3. The CDR3 sequence is 15 residues long. The CDR3 here is CASSYSDRGTDTQYF. CDR3 coding DNA: TGTGCCAGCAGTTATTCGGACAGGGGCACAGATACGCAGTATTTT.

The chain employs TRBV7-2 and TRBJ2-7, with 7 nucleotides matching TRBD2. This CDR3 region has 16 residues. Germline assignment: CDR1 SGHTA and CDR2 FQGNSA. The junction had 10 bases not matched to a gene; V was cut back by 5 bases and J by 0 bases. The CDR3 nucleotides are TGTGCCAGCAGCGCATGGGAGGGCGGGAGCTCCTACGAGCAGTACTTC. Its translation is CASSAWEGGSSYEQYF.

This clone was recorded a few times. The J gene is TRBJ2-2, the V gene TRBV5-1; no clear D. The germline V gene has CDR1 SGHRS and CDR2 YFSETQ. The CDR3 has 16 residues. The V end was cut by 0 bases, the J end by 0 bases, with 9 bases between. DNA for the CDR3: TGCGCCAGCAGCTTGGATACTATTTCGAACACCGGGGAGCTGTTTTTT. Amino acid sequence: CASSLDTISNTGELFF.

This clone is medium-sized in the sample. The V and J genes are TRBV27 and TRBJ2-1, with 11 bases lining up with TRBD2. Germline lookup yields CDR1 MNHEY and CDR2 SMNVEV (reference sequence). Germline trimming cut 3 bases from V and 0 bases from J; bases unmatched to any gene: 7. There are 18 residues in the CDR3. CDR3 amino acids: CASSLRLAGGLSYNEQFF. The CDR3 bases are TGTGCCAGCAGTTTGAGGCTAGCGGGAGGTCTCTCCTACAATGAGCAGTTCTTC.

This chain joins TRBV11-2 and TRBJ2-7; TRBD1 is a possible D gene (6 bases). Germline V gives CDR1 SGHAT, CDR2 FQNNGV. With 6 bases removed from V and 3 bases from J, the gap between germline ends came to 21 bases. This CDR3 spans 16 amino acids. The CDR3, as DNA: TGTGCCAGCAGTCTAGAGGGGGTTTCGTACTACTACGAGCAGTACTTC. Its protein is CASSLEGVSYYYEQYF. Variable domain in full (rest from reference TRBV11-2 and TRBJ2-7): EAGVAQSPRYKIIEKRQSVAFWCNPISGHATLYWYQQILGQGPKLLIQFQNNGVVDDSQLPKDRFSAERLKGVDSTLKIQPAKLEDSAVYLCASSLEGVSYYYEQYFGPGTRLTVT.

V gene TRBV27 combines with J gene TRBJ2-3; no clear D gene. There are 13 residues in the CDR3. V shed 8 bases and J shed 1 base, with 10 bases lying between them. The germline gives CDR1 MNHEY, CDR2 SMNVEV (reference sequence). In DNA form, the CDR3 reads TGTGCCAGCCGCCACCGGGGCACAGATACGCAGTATTTT. Its protein is CASRHRGTDTQYF.

Details on this clone: Other DNA sequences from this sample encode an identical CDR3 as well. J is TRBJ1-1 and V is TRBV19; D is unclear. V gave up 6 bases and J gave up 1 base, with 6 bases separating them. This CDR3 has 12 residues. The germline CDR1 and CDR2 sequences are LNHDA and SQIVND (reference sequence). In DNA form, the CDR3 reads TGTGCCAGTAGGGGCTGGAACACTGAAGCTTTCTTT. Amino acid sequence: CASRGWNTEAFF.

This rearrangement joins TRBV10-2 to TRBJ2-7; D perhaps matches TRBD2 (5 bases). V was cut by 2 bases and J by 10 bases, with 12 bases left in between. CDR1 and CDR2 from the germline V gene are WSHSY and SAAADI. The length of the CDR3 is 12 residues. The CDR3 bases are TGCGCCAGCAGTGAGGAGAGGGCCCCCCAGTACTTC. Translated, it gives CASSEERAPQYF.

The V and J genes are TRBV7-3 and TRBJ2-1, with a weak D call TRBD2 (5 bases). The V end lost 2 bases, the J end lost 2 bases, and 10 bases lay between the germline ends. This CDR3 has 15 residues. The V gene's germline CDR1 is SGHTA and CDR2 FQGTGA. CDR3 sequence reads: CASSLQGSPYNEQFF. The DNA of the CDR3 is TGTGCCAGCAGCTTACAAGGGAGCCCCTACAATGAGCAGTTCTTC. Complete variable domain (other parts from reference TRBV7-3 and TRBJ2-1): GAGVSQTPSNKVTEKGKYVELRCDPISGHTALYWYRQSLGQGPEFLIYFQGTGAADDSGLPNDRFFAVRPEGSVSTLKIQRTERGDSAVYLCASSLQGSPYNEQFFGPGTRLTVL.

This chain connects TRBV7-9 to TRBJ2-7; the match to TRBD2 covers 14 bases. This CDR3 is built from 18 residues. Germline values: CDR1 SEHNR, CDR2 FQNEAQ (reference sequence). J lost 2 bases, V lost 2 bases, and 8 bases had no gene match. In nucleotides, the CDR3 is TGTGCCAGCAGCTTACGTGGGACTAGCGGGAGCGGGACCTACGAGCAGTACTTC. Translation: CASSLRGTSGSGTYEQYF.